The next 30 T cell receptor beta chains were all read from a single sample in a study of blood T cell repertoires in COVID-19. Only in-frame clones appear in the TCRdb table, and some are missing; sequencing was by immunoSEQ multiplex PCR. The sample holds 90,000 to 100,000 clones, roughly 85% seen once. Material: peripheral blood. These receptor sequences come from a woman aged 60-75 years with COVID-19, enrolled during active disease.

J is TRBJ2-1 and V is TRBV9, with 8 bases aligning to TRBD2. There are 14 residues in the CDR3. V lost 0 bases and J lost 5; bases outside the gene matches: 1. Germline CDR1 is SGDLS and CDR2 is YYNGEE. The CDR3 DNA reads TGTGCCAGCAGCGTAGGACTAGCGAACAATGAGCAGTTCTTC. Its protein product is CASSVGLANNEQFF. The full variable domain, with the rest looked up from reference TRBV9 and TRBJ2-1, is DSGVTQTPKHLITATGQRVTLRCSPRSGDLSVYWYQQSLDQGLQFLIQYYNGEERAKGNILERFSAQQFPDLHSELNLSSLELGDSALYFCASSVGLANNEQFFGPGTRLTVL.

The genes are TRBV27 and TRBJ2-5; possibly TRBD2 for D (6 bases). Germline loops: CDR1 MNHEY, CDR2 SMNVEV (reference sequence). This CDR3 has 14 residues. Between the trimmed V and J ends, which lost 5 bases and 3 bases, there was a span of 13 bases. The DNA for the CDR3 is TGTGCCAGCAGTCCGACTAGTCCTGAAGAGACCCAGTACTTC. Its translation: CASSPTSPEETQYF.

This chain connects TRBV13 to TRBJ1-2; D gene unclear. With 6 bases removed from V and 8 bases from J, the gap between germline ends came to 10 bases. The CDR3 is 11 residues long. Germline V gives CDR1 PRHDT, CDR2 FYEKMQ (reference sequence). The CDR3 spells CASRFGSGYTF. CDR3 in DNA: TGTGCCAGCAGGTTCGGTTCAGGCTACACCTTC.

There are a few counts of this clone. This chain joins TRBV10-2 and TRBJ1-6, with 8 bases matching TRBD1. The CDR3 spans 17 residues. V dropped 0 bases and J dropped 0; count of bases not matched to a gene: 1. CDR1 is WSHSY and CDR2 is SAAADI in the germline V gene. In DNA form, the CDR3 reads TGCGCCAGCAGTGAGTCTGACAGGGGCTCCTATAATTCACCCCTCCACTTT. Protein: CASSESDRGSYNSPLHF.

The chain has TRBV3-1 (or the pseudogene TRBV3-2) and TRBJ2-1; 9 nucleotides align to TRBD1. The length of the CDR3 is 13 residues. CDR1 is LGHDT, CDR2 YNNKEL, per germline (reference sequence). Germline trimming cut 1 base from V and 15 bases from J; bases unmatched to any gene: 7. The CDR3 here is CASSQGGGQGLFF. As DNA, the CDR3 is TGTGCCAGCAGCCAAGGGGGGGGACAGGGTCTGTTCTTC.

With respect to this clone: This same CDR3 is encoded by further DNA sequences in the sample. The V and J genes are TRBV5-1 and TRBJ1-1; D possibly corresponds to TRBD1 (5 bases). Deletions cut 0 bases from V and 5 bases from J, with 8 bases between. The CDR3 has 13 residues. The germline gives CDR1 SGHRS, CDR2 YFSETQ. The CDR3: CASSLGGGTEAFF. The CDR3 coding sequence is TGCGCCAGCAGCTTGGGCGGGGGGACTGAAGCTTTCTTT.

The CDR3 DNA reads TGTGCCAGCAGCCCAACGGACAGGGGAGATGGCTACACCTTC. Protein product: CASSPTDRGDGYTF. V is TRBV3-1 (or the pseudogene TRBV3-2) and J is TRBJ1-2; 9 bases agree with TRBD1. From germline, CDR1 is LGHDT and CDR2 YNNKEL (reference sequence). Unmatched junction bases numbered 6, after V lost 4 bases and J lost 6 bases. CDR3 length equals 14 residues.

The chain couples TRBV10-3 to TRBJ2-3; possible D gene TRBD2, 7 bases. The V gene's germline CDR1 is ENHRY and CDR2 SYGVKD. The CDR3 contains 14 residues. V shed 10 bases and J shed 3 bases, with 17 bases lying between them. Here the CDR3 reads CATRNGGRTDTQYF. The CDR3 bases are TGTGCCACTCGGAACGGGGGGCGGACAGATACGCAGTATTTT.

The rearrangement joins TRBV6-1 to TRBJ1-1; weak D call: TRBD1 (6 bases). The CDR3 totals 15 residues. The ends were cut back, 1 base at V and 1 base at J, with 10 bases in the middle. Looked up from germline, CDR1 is MNHNS and CDR2 is SASEGT. The CDR3 DNA sequence: TGTGCCAGCAGTGAAGTGGGCAGGGGGAACACTGAAGCTTTCTTT. Translating gives CASSEVGRGNTEAFF.

V usage is TRBV29-1 and J usage is TRBJ2-5, with D perhaps TRBD2 (5 bases). CDR1 SQVTM and CDR2 ANQGSEA come from the germline V gene. The ends were cut back, 4 bases at V and 1 base at J, with 10 bases in the middle. The CDR3 has 13 residues. The DNA of the CDR3 is TGCAGCGTTGTAGGACTCCTCCAAGAGACCCAGTACTTC. Residues: CSVVGLLQETQYF.

The genes are TRBV10-3 and TRBJ1-2, with 11 bases fitting TRBD1. The V gene end was trimmed by 6 bases and the J gene end by 3 bases; junction bases not matched to a gene: 12. This CDR3 spans 17 amino acids. CDR1 ENHRY and CDR2 SYGVKD come from the germline V gene. CDR3 nucleotide sequence: TGTGCCATCAGAGGATTGGACAGGGGGCTAGGAGACTATGGCTACACCTTC. It codes for CAIRGLDRGLGDYGYTF.

The V call is TRBV28, the J call TRBJ1-4; D not resolved. Trimming stripped 10 bases from V and 0 bases from J, with 18 bases between. There are 16 residues in the CDR3. Germline values: CDR1 MDHEN, CDR2 SYDVKM. The CDR3 sequence: CATSDPGGATNEKLFF. The CDR3 DNA follows: TGTGCCACCTCAGATCCCGGCGGAGCAACTAATGAAAAACTGTTTTTT.

This clone was counted only a few times. V and J are TRBV4-1 and TRBJ1-2, with 7 bases matching TRBD1. From germline, CDR1 is MGHRA and CDR2 YSYEKL. There are 14 residues in the CDR3. V was pared by 1 base and J by 3 bases, with 2 bases of the junction left unmatched. The CDR3 spells CASSQGTGDYGYTF. The CDR3 nucleotides read TGCGCCAGCAGCCAAGGAACAGGGGACTATGGCTACACCTTC.

The V gene is TRBV9, the J gene TRBJ2-2; D perhaps matches TRBD1 (5 bases). Germline-derived CDR1 and CDR2 are SGDLS and YYNGEE. V lost 0 bases, J lost 1 base, and 10 bases lay in between. The CDR3 totals 16 residues. The CDR3 nucleotides are TGTGCCAGCAGCGTAGTCGGCAGGGTGAACACCGGGGAGCTGTTTTTT. The encoded protein is CASSVVGRVNTGELFF.

To note about this clone: The junction does not match germline at one end; this may be a read error. V is TRBV10-3 and J is TRBJ1-3; unclear D gene. Germline assignment: CDR1 ENHRY and CDR2 SYGVKD. The CDR3 is made up of 13 amino acids. The CDR3 coding sequence is TGTGCCATCGGTGAGGTAGCGGGAAACACCATATATTTT. It specifies CAIGEVAGNTIYF.

The chain couples TRBV27 to TRBJ2-5; TRBD2 matches 15 bases. This CDR3 has 18 amino acids. The germline V gene encodes CDR1 MNHEY and CDR2 SMNVEV (reference sequence). Germline trimming cut 4 bases from V and 5 bases from J; bases unmatched to any gene: 11. The DNA of the CDR3 is TGTGCCAGCAGTTCTCTGGGACTAGCGGGGGGTACGGGGGAGACCCAGTACTTC. It yields the protein CASSSLGLAGGTGETQYF.

J is TRBJ2-7 and V is TRBV5-1, with TRBD2 matching over 7 bases. J gave up 2 bases and V 1 base, and 6 bases lay outside the gene matches. Looked up from germline, CDR1 is SGHRS and CDR2 is YFSETQ. This CDR3 is built from 15 residues. For the CDR3, the DNA is TGCGCCAGCAGCTTGCAGGCTAGCGGACCCTACGAGCAGTACTTC. It yields the protein CASSLQASGPYEQYF.

The V and J genes are TRBV30 and TRBJ1-2, with 8 positions matching TRBD1. Trimming took 1 base from V and 4 from J; bases not matched to a gene: 8. The CDR3 runs to 15 residues. Germline CDR1 reads GTSNPN; CDR2 reads SVGIG (reference sequence). The CDR3 DNA reads TGTGCCTGGAGTGACGCAGGGGGCCGAAGCTATGGCTACACCTTC. It yields the protein CAWSDAGGRSYGYTF.

The rearrangement links TRBV5-1 to TRBJ1-2, with TRBD1 identical over 8 bases. The germline V gene has CDR1 SGHRS and CDR2 YFSETQ. The CDR3 runs 16 residues. V lost 0 bases and J lost 2; bases outside the gene matches: 6. The CDR3 nucleotides read TGCGCCAGCAGCTTGGTTCGGGGACAGGCGAACTATGGCTACACCTTC. Translated: CASSLVRGQANYGYTF.

The chain joins TRBV29-1 to TRBJ1-2; the D gene is possibly TRBD1 (5 bases). This CDR3 is built from 11 residues. V was cut by 4 bases and J by 7 bases, with 10 bases left in between. The germline V gene has CDR1 SQVTM and CDR2 ANQGSEA. The CDR3 nucleotides read TGCAGCGTTGGGGGGGATGGTGGCTACACCTTC. Amino acid sequence: CSVGGDGGYTF.

In the case of this clone: The germline gene is not matched at one end of the junction; a read error may be the cause. This chain uses TRBV7-7 with TRBJ1-6, with D maybe TRBD1 (5 bases). CDR3 size: 16 residues. The V gene's germline CDR1 is SSHAT and CDR2 FNYEAQ (reference sequence). The chain's CDR3 is CASSLAGGDNNSPLHF. The CDR3 nucleotides are TGTGCTAGCAGCTTAGCGGGAGGGGATAATAATTCACCCCTCCACTTT. The full variable domain, rest sourced from reference TRBV7-7 and TRBJ1-6, is GAGVSQSPRYKVTKRGQDVTLRCDPISSHATLYWYQQALGQGPEFLTYFNYEAQPDKSGLPSDRFSAERPEGSISTLTIQRTEQRDSAMYRCASSLAGGDNNSPLHFGNGTRLTVT.

V and J are TRBV30 and TRBJ1-2; 12 nucleotides line up with TRBD1. V lost 1 base, J lost 2 bases, and 2 bases stayed unmatched. Per the germline V gene, CDR1 is GTSNPN and CDR2 is SVGIG (reference sequence). The CDR3 totals 15 residues. The CDR3 loop reads CAWSAGTGGNYGYTF. The CDR3 DNA is TGTGCCTGGAGTGCCGGGACAGGGGGCAACTATGGCTACACCTTC.

The chain combines TRBV4-1 with TRBJ2-4; D is unresolved. The V end lost 0 bases, the J end lost 1 base, and 22 bases lay between the germline ends. The CDR3 is 20 residues long. Germline CDR1 reads MGHRA; CDR2 reads YSYEKL. CDR3 in amino acids: CASSQDDPGRIGGAKNIQYF. The DNA for the CDR3 is TGCGCCAGCAGCCAAGATGACCCCGGCAGGATCGGTGGGGCCAAAAACATTCAGTACTTC.

This rearrangement joins TRBV7-9 to TRBJ2-5; D gene uncertain. Germline CDR1 SEHNR, CDR2 FQNEAQ (reference sequence). The CDR3 extends over 13 amino acids. Trimming took off 1 base at V and 2 bases at J, with 5 bases between the two ends. Here the CDR3 reads CASSLGQQETQYF. CDR3 DNA: TGTGCCAGCAGCTTAGGTCAGCAAGAGACCCAGTACTTC.

The gene calls are TRBV7-8 and TRBJ2-5; a possible D gene is TRBD2 (7 bases). The germline V gene encodes CDR1 SGHVS and CDR2 FQNEAQ. Trimming took off 0 bases at V and 5 bases at J, with 10 bases between the two ends. CDR3 length: 14 amino acids. The CDR3 sequence is CASSLAGGLETQYF. In DNA form, the CDR3 reads TGTGCCAGCAGCTTAGCGGGGGGGCTTGAGACCCAGTACTTC.

This rearrangement joins TRBV19 to TRBJ1-1; 7 bases match TRBD1. The CDR3 extends over 13 amino acids. V lost 4 bases and J lost 7; bases outside the gene matches: 6. Germline V lookup: CDR1 LNHDA, CDR2 SQIVND (reference sequence). The CDR3 spells CASSTAGGSEAFF. The CDR3 region has the DNA TGTGCCAGTAGTACCGCAGGGGGAAGTGAAGCTTTCTTT.

This rearrangement joins TRBV7-2 to TRBJ2-6; possible D gene TRBD2, 6 bases. V was clipped by 3 bases and J by 0 bases, with 12 bases between them. Germline lookup yields CDR1 SGHTA and CDR2 FQGNSA. The CDR3 has 17 residues. The CDR3 bases are TGTGCCAGCAGCTTCCGAGCGGGTCTCTCTGGGGCCAACGTCCTGACTTTC. Encoded protein: CASSFRAGLSGANVLTF.

This rearrangement joins TRBV27 to TRBJ2-5; D is possibly TRBD1 (5 bases). V was pared by 5 bases and J by 0 bases, with 7 bases between. The CDR3 runs 13 residues. Per germline, CDR1 MNHEY and CDR2 SMNVEV (reference sequence). The DNA of the CDR3 is TGTGCCAGCAGTCGGACATACCAAGAGACCCAGTACTTC. Amino acid sequence: CASSRTYQETQYF.

The rearrangement joins TRBV15 to TRBJ2-3; 15 bases match TRBD2. The germline V gene encodes CDR1 LNHNV and CDR2 YYDKDF (reference sequence). Germline trimming cut 0 bases from V and 1 base from J; bases unmatched to any gene: 8. The CDR3 is 20 amino acids. The CDR3 reads CATSREPGTSGGWGTDTQYF. CDR3 in DNA: TGTGCCACCAGCAGAGAGCCCGGGACTAGCGGGGGGTGGGGCACAGATACGCAGTATTTT.

V is TRBV9 and J is TRBJ1-2; weak D call: TRBD1 (6 bases). Trimming left V 6 bases short and J 1 base short, with 16 bases between. Germline V lookup: CDR1 SGDLS, CDR2 YYNGEE. This CDR3 is 15 amino acids long. As DNA, the CDR3 is TGTGCCAGCACCAAGGGGGGGACCCTTAACTATGGCTACACCTTC. It translates to CASTKGGTLNYGYTF.